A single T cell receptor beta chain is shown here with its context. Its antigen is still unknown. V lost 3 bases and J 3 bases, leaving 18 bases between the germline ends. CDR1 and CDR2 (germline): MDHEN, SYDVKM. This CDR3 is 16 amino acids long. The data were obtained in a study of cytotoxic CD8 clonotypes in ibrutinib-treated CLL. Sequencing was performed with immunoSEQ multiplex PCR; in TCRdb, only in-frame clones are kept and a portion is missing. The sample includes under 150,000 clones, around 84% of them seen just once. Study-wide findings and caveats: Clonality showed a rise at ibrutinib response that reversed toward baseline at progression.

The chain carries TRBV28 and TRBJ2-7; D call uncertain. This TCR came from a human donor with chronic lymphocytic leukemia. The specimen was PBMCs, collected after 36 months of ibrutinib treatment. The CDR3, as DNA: TGTGCCAGCAGTTTGCGGCGGCTAGTGCTCCACTACGAGCAGTACTTC. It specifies CASSLRRLVLHYEQYF. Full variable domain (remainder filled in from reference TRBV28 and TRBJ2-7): DVKVTQSSRYLVKRTGEKVFLECVQDMDHENMFWYRQDPGLGLRLIYFSYDVKMKEKGDIPEGYSVSREKKERFSLILESASTNQTSMYLCASSLRRLVLHYEQYFGPGTRLTVT.